A selection of T cell receptor beta chains follows, all from one sample in a study of identical twins. One entry per CDR3 protein, called by TCRdb with MiXCR from the 5' RACE reads. The data show hundreds of thousands of distinct CDR3 sequences, with 18% seen just once and around 12% held by the top ten. These same records also appear under a second study, on T cells expressing NK-cell markers.

Sequences were obtained from PBMCs. These receptors originate from a young woman in good health. The CDR3 runs from the conserved cysteine through the conserved F or W. A D gene is named only where the DNA matches it firmly. Clone size is given for some rows only: seen once, a few or many times, or a class if the clone is expanded.

d_call clone_size j_call v_call cdr3_nt cdr3_aa
- many TRBJ2-1 TRBV9 TGTGCCAGCAGCGTAGTAGGGGGAAGTCACAATGAGCAGTTCTTC CASSVVGGSHNEQFF
- - TRBJ2-7 TRBV3-1 TGTGCCAGCAGCCGGTCCGGCGGCCTGATCTACGAGCAGTACTTC CASSRSGGLIYEQYF
- - TRBJ1-6 TRBV12-3/TRBV12-4 TGTGCCAGCACTCACGCCGACAGGCGGGATTCACCCCTCCACTTT CASTHADRRDSPLHF
TRBD2 few TRBJ2-1 TRBV5-4 TGTGCCAGCAGCTCCTACCTCTTTTGGGAGACTAGCGGGAGTCCCCATGAGCAGTTCTTC CASSSYLFWETSGSPHEQFF
- - TRBJ2-5 TRBV5-1 TGCGCCAGCAGCCTGCAATTTCAAGAGACCCAGTACTTC CASSLQFQETQYF
- - TRBJ1-3 TRBV6-6 TGTGCCAGCAGTGGACAGGGAAACACCATATATTTT CASSGQGNTIYF
TRBD1 - TRBJ1-2 TRBV3-1 TGTGCCAGCAGCCAAGTGGCGACAGGGTACTATGGCTACACCTTC CASSQVATGYYGYTF
TRBD2 few TRBJ2-5 TRBV7-2 TGTGCCAGCAGCCTCTCGGGGGGGCCAGGAAAGACCCAGTACTTC CASSLSGGPGKTQYF
TRBD1 - TRBJ2-2 TRBV20-1 TGCAGTGCTACCGACAGGGGGCCTGTCGGGGAGCTGTTTTTT CSATDRGPVGELFF
- few TRBJ1-6 TRBV12-3/TRBV12-4 TGTGCCAGCAGCCAGGGCCAACCCCTCCACTTT CASSQGQPLHF
- - TRBJ2-3 TRBV7-9 TGTGCCAGCAGCTTTCGTCCACAGCCCACAGATACGCAGTATTTT CASSFRPQPTDTQYF
- many TRBJ2-3 TRBV5-1 TGCGCCAGCAGCTTGGTGCCCTCCACAGATACGCAGTATTTT CASSLVPSTDTQYF
TRBD1 - TRBJ2-7 TRBV2 TGTGCCAGCAGGCCGACAGGGGTTTTCTCCTACGAGCAGTACTTC CASRPTGVFSYEQYF